The entry that follows covers one T cell receptor (beta chain) sequence. V lost 2 bases to trimming and J lost 2 bases; unmatched junction nucleotides: 4. This CDR3 spans 15 amino acids. Germline values: CDR1 SGHRS, CDR2 YFSETQ. The PCR used 60 Vbeta and 13 Jbeta primers. Sequenced by immunoSEQ multiplex PCR; TCRdb stores in-frame clones only, minus some. The sample yields about 250,000 clones, about four fifths seen once. This specimen comes from a study of cytomegalovirus exposure and HLA in healthy donors. The receptor's source is a girl aged 2 to 9 in good health and CMV-seronegative. This chain links TRBV5-1 with TRBJ2-7, with 10 bases matching TRBD2. The sequencing input was PBMCs. DNA for the CDR3: TGCGCCAGCAGCTTCGACACTAGCGGGGCCTACGAGCAGTACTTC. As protein: CASSFDTSGAYEQYF.